Listed below are T cell receptor beta chains from one sample, sequenced in a study of blood T cell repertoires in COVID-19. Sequenced by immunoSEQ multiplex PCR; TCRdb stores in-frame clones only, minus some. The sample records nearly 45,000 clones, more than 65% being singletons. The sequencing sample was made of peripheral blood. The receptors originated from a human donor in a cohort sampled during active COVID-19. Each CDR3 is given with its conserved first and last residue. Fields, in order: clone size, J gene, D gene, V gene, CDR3 protein, CDR3 DNA. The D gene is left open where the match is weak. For some rows the clone size is stated as once, few or many, or as a class when expanded; others skip it.

>few|TRBJ1-2|NA|TRBV25-1
CASSGTVSNYGYTF
TGTGCCAGCAGTGGGACAGTGTCTAACTATGGCTACACCTTC
>NA|TRBJ2-7|TRBD1|TRBV5-1
CASSSDRGQEEQYF
TGCGCCAGCAGCTCGGACAGGGGGCAGGAAGAGCAGTACTTC
>NA|TRBJ2-7|TRBD1|TRBV11-2
CASSSQGQILYEQYF
TGTGCCAGCAGTTCGCAGGGACAGATTCTGTACGAGCAGTACTTC
>NA|TRBJ2-5|TRBD2|TRBV7-2
CASSLGRTSGSGQETQYF
TGTGCCAGCAGCTTAGGGCGGACTAGCGGGAGTGGGCAAGAGACCCAGTACTTC
>NA|TRBJ1-1|NA|TRBV24-1
CATSDPRRGDTEAFF
TGTGCCACCAGTGACCCCCGGAGGGGAGACACTGAAGCTTTCTTT
>NA|TRBJ2-3|NA|TRBV19
CASRVAGSDTQYF
TGTGCCAGTAGGGTCGCGGGGTCAGATACGCAGTATTTT
>once|TRBJ2-1|TRBD1|TRBV19
CASSTTGGYEQFF
TGTGCCAGTAGTACGACAGGGGGCTATGAGCAGTTCTTC
>NA|TRBJ1-6|NA|TRBV3-1/TRBV3-2
CASSQGRASNSPLHF
TGTGCCAGCAGCCAAGGCCGGGCTAGCAATTCACCCCTCCACTTT
>NA|TRBJ2-5|NA|TRBV2
CASSEKVAGPETQYF
TGTGCCAGCAGTGAAAAGGTGGCAGGCCCAGAGACCCAGTACTTC
>few|TRBJ1-5|TRBD1|TRBV27
CASRIGGTGTQPQHF
TGTGCCAGCAGGATTGGGGGGACAGGGACCCAGCCCCAGCATTTT
>NA|TRBJ2-1|TRBD2|TRBV6-5
CASSNGRLAGGEQFF
TGTGCCAGCAGTAATGGTCGACTAGCGGGAGGGGAGCAGTTCTTC
>NA|TRBJ1-3|NA|TRBV28
CASTHWATIYF
TGTGCCAGCACCCATTGGGCCACCATATATTTT
>NA|TRBJ1-2|TRBD1|TRBV6-9
CASSFRDRTFPYGYTF
TGTGCCAGCAGTTTCCGGGACAGGACTTTCCCTTATGGCTACACCTTC
>NA|TRBJ2-1|TRBD2|TRBV15
CATSRGAGELSGQFF
TGTGCCACCAGCAGAGGAGCGGGAGAGCTGTCTGGGCAGTTCTTC
>NA|TRBJ1-6|NA|TRBV5-8
CASNQDGGGNSPLHF
TGTGCCAGCAACCAGGACGGTGGGGGGAATTCACCCCTCCACTTT
>NA|TRBJ1-1|NA|TRBV21-1
CASSKHQGEPEAFF
TGTGCCAGCAGCAAACACCAGGGTGAGCCTGAAGCTTTCTTT
>NA|TRBJ2-7|TRBD2|TRBV6-6
CASRGTSGIYEQYF
TGTGCCAGCAGGGGGACTAGCGGAATCTACGAGCAGTACTTC
>NA|TRBJ2-7|NA|TRBV5-6
CASRRQGLLYEQYF
TGTGCCAGCAGAAGACAGGGACTCCTCTACGAGCAGTACTTC
>NA|TRBJ1-3|NA|TRBV19
CASSTPGLEGSGNTIYF
TGTGCCAGTAGTACTCCCGGGCTCGAGGGCTCTGGAAACACCATATATTTT
>NA|TRBJ1-1|NA|TRBV25-1
CASIGQLNTEAFF
TGTGCCAGCATTGGACAGTTGAACACTGAAGCTTTCTTT
>NA|TRBJ2-1|TRBD2|TRBV19
CASSRETSGRGEQFF
TGTGCCAGTAGTAGAGAGACTAGCGGGAGGGGAGAGCAGTTCTTC
>NA|TRBJ2-2|TRBD1|TRBV30
CAWTTGGGGELFF
TGTGCCTGGACGACAGGGGGGGGCGGGGAGCTGTTTTTT
>NA|TRBJ1-5|NA|TRBV10-3
CAISEEGQDQPQHF
TGTGCCATCAGTGAGGAGGGACAAGATCAGCCCCAGCATTTT
>NA|TRBJ2-1|TRBD2|TRBV30
CAWSVGTSYNEQFF
TGTGCCTGGAGTGTAGGGACTAGCTACAATGAGCAGTTCTTC
>NA|TRBJ2-1|TRBD2|TRBV10-1
CASSLSGSVNEQFF
TGCGCCAGCAGTTTGAGCGGGAGTGTAAATGAGCAGTTCTTC